This entry features one TCR beta chain sequence. Its antigen remains unknown. This CDR3 region has 15 residues. Germline trimming cut 5 bases from V and 4 bases from J; bases unmatched to any gene: 10. Germline CDR1 and CDR2: KGHSH and LQKENI. These data belong to a study of cytomegalovirus exposure and HLA in healthy donors. Notes on the study in general: V- and J-gene trimming of TCR beta was linked (in a later analysis) to a missense DCLRE1C variant. Associated with cytomegalovirus, according to the listing, were 164 TCR beta chains. In a later analysis, productive TCRs from donors in an Asian-associated ancestry cluster reportedly carried fewer N-insertions than the cohort mean. Among TCR sequences, most were rare, though some public TCRs appeared in many donors.

The PCR employed 60 Vbeta primers together with 13 Jbeta primers. Method: immunoSEQ multiplex PCR; TCRdb's copy keeps in-frame clones and lacks some. The sample lists roughly 140,000 clones; approximately 80% were seen once. Specimen: PBMCs. The TCR comes from a woman in her fifties or sixties in good health and CMV-seropositive. The chain joins TRBV18 to TRBJ1-1; TRBD1 aligns across 7 bases. The chain's CDR3 is CASSSRQGSLTEAFF. CDR3 DNA sequence: TGTGCCAGCTCATCCAGACAGGGATCCCTCACTGAAGCTTTCTTT.